This T cell receptor beta chain comes out of a study of siplizumab effects on memory and regulatory T cells. The CDR3 is 16 residues long. V gave up 3 bases and J gave up 1 base; unmatched junction bases: 1. The germline V gene encodes CDR1 SGDLS and CDR2 YYNGEE. Clones were sequenced by immunoSEQ multiplex PCR, and TCRdb holds only the in-frame ones, with some missing. The data show about 97,000 clones, around nine tenths seen once. As to this clone: Antigen specificity is unknown.

General observations from the study: Controls had more than 25% Treg-derived mappable alloreactive CD4+ clones on average, versus roughly 70% with siplizumab. The apparent diversity of naive T cells exceeded that of memory cells, and naive T cells seemed to make a major contribution to the alloresponse. Naive versus memory phenotype went unassigned for roughly 80-96% of proliferating CD4+ or CD8+ clones.

The clonotype originates from a human donor in good health. The sequenced sample was non-Treg CD4+ T cells sorted from blood. The chain combines TRBV9 with TRBJ2-2; 12 nucleotides match TRBD2. Written as DNA, the CDR3 is TGTGCCAGCAGCGAGGGACTAGCGGGGAACACCGGGGAGCTGTTTTTT. The encoded protein is CASSEGLAGNTGELFF.